This T cell receptor (beta chain) was sequenced for a study of shared clonotypes between healthy human individuals. Comment on this clone: Its target is not known.

Naive CD8 cells, CD45RO-negative and positively selected for CCR7, excluded terminally differentiated effector memory CD45RA+ cells. Researchers divided each subset's genomic DNA evenly across several immunoSEQ plates. Profiled with immunoSEQ multiplex PCR; TCRdb holds only in-frame clones, not every one. The sample lists hundreds of thousands of clones; approximately 92% were seen once. Study-wide results and limits: Clonotypes which were not shared had lower generation probabilities than clonotypes that all four donors shared. For sorted subsets, rarefaction showed incomplete sequencing despite large depth.

Germline CDR1 SEHNR, CDR2 FQNEAQ (reference sequence). Trimming took 1 base from V and 1 from J, leaving 19 bases between them. This CDR3 region has 19 residues. V usage is TRBV7-9 and J usage is TRBJ2-2; no definite D call. This TCR was sampled from a man aged 25 to 40 in good health. Sequencing was performed on naive CD8+ T cells sorted from blood. The CDR3 DNA follows: TGTGCCAGCAGCTTAGATATTGTCAGGAGCGTCAAGAACACCGGGGAGCTGTTTTTT. This gives the protein CASSLDIVRSVKNTGELFF.